This T cell receptor beta chain was captured in a study of blood T cell repertoires in COVID-19. Study context: PBMCs, B-cell-depleted T cells, or T cells provided the cDNA or gDNA that made up the material.

Per the original data handling: Amplification of reference gene primers was used by the study to estimate nucleated cell counts. Sequencing was performed with immunoSEQ multiplex PCR; in TCRdb, only in-frame clones are kept and a portion is missing. The V and J calls and clone size were taken over from that table, and D and trimming were inferred from the DNA. The table includes 120,000 or so clones, around four fifths detected once. This clonotype was sampled from a man aged 60-69 years with acute or convalescent COVID-19. Sequenced: peripheral blood.

The CDR3 loop reads CASSVVPGNYGYTF. The DNA for the CDR3 is TGTGCCAGCAGCGTAGTTCCGGGTAACTATGGCTACACCTTC. This rearrangement joins TRBV9 to TRBJ1-2; D is undetermined. This CDR3 spans 14 amino acids. V was shortened by 0 bases and J by 1 base, with 7 bases between the two germline ends. Germline lookup yields CDR1 SGDLS and CDR2 YYNGEE. The variable domain in full, completed from reference TRBV9 and TRBJ1-2, reads DSGVTQTPKHLITATGQRVTLRCSPRSGDLSVYWYQQSLDQGLQFLIQYYNGEERAKGNILERFSAQQFPDLHSELNLSSLELGDSALYFCASSVVPGNYGYTFGSGTRLTVV.